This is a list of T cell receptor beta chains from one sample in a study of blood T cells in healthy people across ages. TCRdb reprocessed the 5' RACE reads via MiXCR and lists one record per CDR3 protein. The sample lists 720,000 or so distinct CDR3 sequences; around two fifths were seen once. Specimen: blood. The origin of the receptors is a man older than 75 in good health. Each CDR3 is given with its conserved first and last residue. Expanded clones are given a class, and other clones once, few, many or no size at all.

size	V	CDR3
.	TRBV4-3	CASSQDVSGSYNEQFF
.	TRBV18	CASIGTSGRDTQYF
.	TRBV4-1	CASSQVRDRNEKLFF
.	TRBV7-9	CASSLEGTGANNEQFF
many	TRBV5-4	CASSPRDRKNYGYTF
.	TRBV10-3	CAISLRTSGRDEQFF
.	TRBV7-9	CASSWGGQNNQPQHF
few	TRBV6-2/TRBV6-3	CASGQPIEKLFF
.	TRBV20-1	CSARRDGYYGYTF
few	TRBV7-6	CASSPGQGRSYTF
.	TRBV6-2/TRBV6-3	CASSFPGQGASWETQYF
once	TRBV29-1	CGGTDLALGNEQYF
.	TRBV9	CASSVVSGGGGNEQFF
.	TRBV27	CASSYSTTNEKLFF
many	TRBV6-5	CASTKGTTAVDTQYF
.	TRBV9	CASSVGPSGISGNTIYF
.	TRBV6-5	CASRAILAKNIQYF
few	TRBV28	CASSKANSPLHF
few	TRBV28	CASSRGGPETQYF
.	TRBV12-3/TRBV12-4	CASRGQSNEKLFF
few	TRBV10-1	CASREASIRGTDTQYF
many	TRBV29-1	CSVVTRTYEQYF
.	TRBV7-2	CASSPGHYTIYF
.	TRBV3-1	CASSREAGGMNTEAFF
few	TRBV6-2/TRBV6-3	CASRRGRGETQYF